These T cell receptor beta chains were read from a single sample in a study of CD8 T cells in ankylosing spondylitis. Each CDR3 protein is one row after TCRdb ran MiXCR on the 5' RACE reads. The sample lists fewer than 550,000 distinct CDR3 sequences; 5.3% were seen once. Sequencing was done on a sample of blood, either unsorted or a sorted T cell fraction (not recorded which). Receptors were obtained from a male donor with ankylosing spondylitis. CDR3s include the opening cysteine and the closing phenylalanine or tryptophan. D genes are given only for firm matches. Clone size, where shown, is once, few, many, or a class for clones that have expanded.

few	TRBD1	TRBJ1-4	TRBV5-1	TGCGCCAGCAGCCGGACAGGGACAAGGGAAACTAATGAAAAACTGTTTTTT	CASSRTGTRETNEKLFF
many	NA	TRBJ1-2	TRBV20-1	TGCAGTGCAGAACAGGGCCCTACTCTCTATGGCTACACCTTC	CSAEQGPTLYGYTF
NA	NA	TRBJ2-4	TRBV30	TGTGCCTGGAGTGGAACAGGTCAAAACATTCAGTACTTC	CAWSGTGQNIQYF
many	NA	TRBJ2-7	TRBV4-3	TGCGCCAGCAGCCAAGAAGCAACACACTACGAGCAGTACTTC	CASSQEATHYEQYF
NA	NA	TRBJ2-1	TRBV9	TGTGCCAGCAGCGTAGTATCAGGGAGTGAGCAGTTCTTC	CASSVVSGSEQFF
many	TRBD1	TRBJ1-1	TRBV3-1	TGTGCCAGCAGCCCAACAGGGGACACTGAAGCTTTCTTT	CASSPTGDTEAFF
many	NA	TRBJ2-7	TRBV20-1	TGCAGTGCTCAGGCAGAAGGTGACGAGCAGTACTTC	CSAQAEGDEQYF
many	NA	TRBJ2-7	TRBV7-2	TGTGCCAGCAGCTATGGCAGACCGCTTACCGAGCAGTACTTC	CASSYGRPLTEQYF
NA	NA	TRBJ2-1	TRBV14	TGTGCCAGCAGCCAGCCGGGGGGCTATTCCTACAATGAGCAGTTCTTC	CASSQPGGYSYNEQFF
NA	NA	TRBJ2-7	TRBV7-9	TGTGCCAGCACCCACGCTGAAGGCTACGAGCAGTACTTC	CASTHAEGYEQYF
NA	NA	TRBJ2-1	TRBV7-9	TGTGCCAGCAGCTCCGCTCCAGGCAGCTCCTACAATGAGCAGTTCTTC	CASSSAPGSSYNEQFF
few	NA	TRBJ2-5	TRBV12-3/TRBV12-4	TGTGCCAGCAGTCAGAATGGAGAGACCCAGTACTTC	CASSQNGETQYF
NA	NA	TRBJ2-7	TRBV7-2	TGTGCCAGCAGCGGGACGAGGGCTAGAGAACTCTACGAGCAGTACTTC	CASSGTRARELYEQYF
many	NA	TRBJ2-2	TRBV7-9	TGTGCCACGCCCCGGGGCGGGATCGACACCGGGGAGCTGTTTTTT	CATPRGGIDTGELFF
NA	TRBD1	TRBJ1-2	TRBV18	TGTGCCAGCTCAGCCGCCGGGACAGCAGACTATGGCTACACCTTC	CASSAAGTADYGYTF
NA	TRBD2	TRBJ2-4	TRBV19	TGTGCCAGTAGTCCTGGACTAGCGGGAGGCTCAAACATTCAGTACTTC	CASSPGLAGGSNIQYF
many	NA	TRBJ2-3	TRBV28	TGTGCCAGCAGTCCCCGGACGGACACAGATACGCAGTATTTT	CASSPRTDTDTQYF